The 32 T cell receptor beta chains below were found in one sample sequenced in a study of cytomegalovirus exposure and HLA in healthy donors. A multiplex PCR was run with 60 Vbeta primers and 13 Jbeta primers. Here immunoSEQ multiplex PCR was the method, and the copy in TCRdb shows in-frame clones only, minus some. This repertoire shows about 160,000 clones, 80% to 90% found once; its top ten account for roughly 10%. Sequences were obtained from PBMCs. Source of these receptors: a man aged 50-59 years in good health and CMV-seropositive.

This clone has more than one count but fewer than ten. The rearrangement uses TRBV9 and TRBJ2-5; the match to TRBD2 covers 8 bases. The CDR3 spans 14 residues. The J segment lost 5 bases and the V segment lost 4 bases, leaving 7 bases of the junction unmatched. Germline CDR1 and CDR2: SGDLS and YYNGEE. In nucleotides, the CDR3 is TGTGCCAGCAGCCTTACCAGCGGGGGCGAGACCCAGTACTTC. Amino acids: CASSLTSGGETQYF.

The rearrangement uses TRBV10-2 and TRBJ1-3, with 8 bases that match TRBD1. This CDR3 comprises 16 residues. After removal of 2 bases from V and 0 bases from J, the junction contained 3 bases not matched to a gene. CDR1 and CDR2 from the germline V gene are WSHSY and SAAADI. The CDR3 region has the DNA TGCGCCAGCAGTGAGCCCGGACAGGGCTCTGGAAACACCATATATTTT. Translation: CASSEPGQGSGNTIYF.

Points on this clone: An end of the junction differs from the germline gene, which may be a read error. The rearrangement uses TRBV7-7 and TRBJ2-7; a weak D match, TRBD1 (6 bases). There are 13 residues in the CDR3. The V gene's germline CDR1 is SSHAT and CDR2 FNYEAQ (reference sequence). CDR3 region: CASSRSRGYEQYF. The CDR3 region has the DNA TGTGCTAGCAGCAGAAGCAGGGGCTACGAGCAGTACTTC. Drawing the rest from reference TRBV7-7 and TRBJ2-7, the complete variable domain is GAGVSQSPRYKVTKRGQDVTLRCDPISSHATLYWYQQALGQGPEFLTYFNYEAQPDKSGLPSDRFSAERPEGSISTLTIQRTEQRDSAMYRCASSRSRGYEQYFGPGTRLTVT.

The V gene is TRBV11-2, the J gene TRBJ1-1; tentative D call: TRBD1 (5 bases). This CDR3 spans 13 amino acids. Trimming took 3 bases from V and 1 from J, leaving 6 bases between them. CDR1 and CDR2 (germline): SGHAT, FQNNGV. The CDR3 DNA sequence: TGTGCCAGCAGCTTCAGGGAGAACACTGAAGCTTTCTTT. It specifies CASSFRENTEAFF. Drawing the rest from reference TRBV11-2 and TRBJ1-1, the complete variable domain is EAGVAQSPRYKIIEKRQSVAFWCNPISGHATLYWYQQILGQGPKLLIQFQNNGVVDDSQLPKDRFSAERLKGVDSTLKIQPAKLEDSAVYLCASSFRENTEAFFGQGTRLTVV.

This clone was detected a few times. The chain recombines TRBV11-1 with TRBJ1-3, with TRBD1 identical over 8 bases. With 5 bases clipped from V and 0 bases from J, the junction kept 9 bases outside the gene matches. The germline gives CDR1 SGHAT, CDR2 FQDESV (reference sequence). This CDR3 is built from 17 residues. This chain's CDR3 is CASSPPTGANSGNTIYF. The CDR3 DNA follows: TGTGCCAGCAGCCCGCCGACAGGGGCTAACTCTGGAAACACCATATATTTT. The full variable domain, rest sourced from reference TRBV11-1 and TRBJ1-3, is EAEVAQSPRYKITEKSQAVAFWCDPISGHATLYWYRQILGQGPELLVQFQDESVVDDSQLPKDRFSAERLKGVDSTLKIQPAELGDSAMYLCASSPPTGANSGNTIYFGEGSWLTVV.

The rearrangement uses TRBV5-8 and TRBJ1-5; TRBD1 might be the D (6 bases). CDR3 length: 14 residues. CDR1 is SGHTS, CDR2 YDEGEE, per germline. The V end lost 4 bases, the J end lost 1 base, and 9 bases lay between the germline ends. CDR3 amino acids: CASSGQFSNQPQHF. CDR3 in DNA: TGTGCCAGCAGCGGACAGTTCAGCAATCAGCCCCAGCATTTT.

V and J are TRBV7-3 and TRBJ1-2, with 8 bases aligning to TRBD1. Trimming removed 5 bases from V and 0 bases from J; junction bases left unmatched: 5. The CDR3 contains 15 residues. The germline gives CDR1 SGHTA, CDR2 FQGTGA. Written as DNA, the CDR3 is TGTGCCAGCAGCCCAGGGGGCGGTGCTAACTATGGCTACACCTTC. This sequence encodes CASSPGGGANYGYTF.

Comment on this clone: Mismatch with germline at one junction end may stem from a read error. V usage is TRBV5-1 and J usage is TRBJ1-1; TRBD1 might be the D (5 bases). Germline values: CDR1 SGHRS, CDR2 YFSETQ. The CDR3 is made up of 12 amino acids. In DNA, the CDR3 is TGTGCCAGCAGCTACGACAGATCTGAAGCTTTCTTT. The encoded protein is CASSYDRSEAFF.

The rearrangement links TRBV2 to TRBJ2-5; D unclear. Germline CDR1 SNHLY, CDR2 FYNNEI. The CDR3 totals 13 residues. Trimming took off 2 bases at V and 3 bases at J, with 7 bases between the two ends. DNA of the CDR3: TGTGCCAGCAGTGAAATCGAGGAAGAGACCCAGTACTTC. As protein: CASSEIEEETQYF.

This chain connects TRBV28 to TRBJ2-7; TRBD2 matches at 7 bases. The CDR3 totals 13 residues. The germline V gene encodes CDR1 MDHEN and CDR2 SYDVKM. The V and J ends lost 2 bases and 7 bases, in that order; junction bases with no gene match: 5. This chain's CDR3 is CASSLEVGGEQYF. CDR3 in DNA: TGTGCCAGCAGTTTAGAGGTGGGAGGGGAGCAGTACTTC.

The chain has TRBV10-3 and TRBJ2-1; 7 bases are a match to TRBD2. The CDR3 sequence is 14 residues long. Per germline, CDR1 ENHRY and CDR2 SYGVKD. The V gene end was trimmed by 10 bases and the J gene end by 6 bases; junction bases not matched to a gene: 12. CDR3 sequence reads: CATEAGSPSNEQFF. As DNA, the CDR3 is TGTGCCACCGAAGCGGGGAGCCCCTCCAATGAGCAGTTCTTC.

V usage is TRBV5-4 and J usage is TRBJ2-7, with D perhaps matching TRBD1 (5 bases). CDR3 length equals 14 residues. V shed 2 bases and J shed 5 bases, with 14 bases lying between them. CDR1 and CDR2 (germline): SGHNT, YYREEE (reference sequence). CDR3 DNA: TGTGCCAGCAGCTTAGATGGCAGGGCCCACGAGCAGTACTTC. Amino acids: CASSLDGRAHEQYF.

The J gene is TRBJ1-4, the V gene TRBV28; D gene uncertain. The V and J ends lost 6 bases and 8 bases respectively, with 19 bases between them. Per germline, CDR1 MDHEN and CDR2 SYDVKM. CDR3 length: 15 amino acids. DNA of the CDR3: TGTGCCAGCAGCCACGGAGGAGGGCAGACGGAAAAACTGTTTTTT. It codes for CASSHGGGQTEKLFF.

In its sample, this clone was seen once. The J gene is TRBJ2-1, the V gene TRBV2, with TRBD1 matching over 9 bases. The V and J ends lost 2 bases and 3 bases, in that order; junction bases with no gene match: 2. This CDR3 is built from 15 residues. In germline, CDR1 is SNHLY, CDR2 FYNNEI. The CDR3 spells CASSERDRVYNEQFF. CDR3 in DNA: TGTGCCAGCAGTGAAAGGGACAGGGTCTACAATGAGCAGTTCTTC.

The chain recombines TRBV4-1 with TRBJ2-1; TRBD2 matches 11 bases. Germline CDR1 MGHRA, CDR2 YSYEKL. Unmatched junction bases numbered 9, after V lost 1 base and J lost 7 bases. The CDR3 contains 17 residues. The CDR3 DNA sequence: TGCGCCAGCAGCCAAGTGCCTTTAGCGGGAGGGCGTAATGAGCAGTTCTTC. It translates to CASSQVPLAGGRNEQFF.

The V and J genes are TRBV28 and TRBJ1-5; 10 nucleotides agree with TRBD1. This CDR3 region has 18 residues. The J segment lost 3 bases and the V segment lost 4 bases, leaving 12 bases of the junction unmatched. Germline lookup yields CDR1 MDHEN and CDR2 SYDVKM. CDR3: CASSSHPGTGAFNQPQHF. CDR3 coding DNA: TGTGCCAGCAGTTCTCATCCCGGGACAGGGGCCTTCAATCAGCCCCAGCATTTT. The full variable domain, with the rest looked up from reference TRBV28 and TRBJ1-5, is DVKVTQSSRYLVKRTGEKVFLECVQDMDHENMFWYRQDPGLGLRLIYFSYDVKMKEKGDIPEGYSVSREKKERFSLILESASTNQTSMYLCASSSHPGTGAFNQPQHFGDGTRLSIL.

This clone has only a few counts. The chain employs TRBV5-1 and TRBJ1-2; a possible D gene is TRBD1 (6 bases). The CDR3 spans 13 residues. The V and J ends lost 7 bases and 6 bases respectively, with 16 bases between them. Germline loops: CDR1 SGHRS, CDR2 YFSETQ. Here the CDR3 reads CASRPTEGDGYTF. The CDR3 nucleotides are TGCGCCAGCCGCCCCACTGAGGGGGATGGCTACACCTTC.

The chain combines TRBV7-2 with TRBJ2-7; D is possibly TRBD2 (6 bases). From germline, CDR1 is SGHTA and CDR2 FQGNSA. The V end was cut by 1 base, the J end by 2 bases, with 9 bases between. CDR3 size: 14 residues. DNA of the CDR3: TGTGCCAGCAGCTTAGGGGGAGGCCCCTACGAGCAGTACTTC. Translating gives CASSLGGGPYEQYF.

The chain employs TRBV28 and TRBJ2-5, with TRBD2 identical over 14 bases. Near its end, the DNA agrees better with TRBJ2-7, so the J call may be wrong. The CDR3 loop spans 18 amino acids. Germline CDR1 reads MDHEN; CDR2 reads SYDVKM. For the CDR3, the DNA is TGTGCCAGCAGTTTACCTGGACTAGCGGGAGGTCGGTCCTACGAGCAGTACTTC. Translating gives CASSLPGLAGGRSYEQYF.

The gene calls are TRBV19 and TRBJ1-2; the match to TRBD1 covers 8 bases. Germline trimming cut 6 bases from V and 4 bases from J; bases unmatched to any gene: 4. The CDR3 length is 13 residues. Germline lookup yields CDR1 LNHDA and CDR2 SQIVND (reference sequence). The CDR3 reads CASSPGGLYGYTF. The CDR3 DNA sequence: TGTGCCAGTAGCCCAGGGGGCCTCTATGGCTACACCTTC.

The DNA for the CDR3 is TGTGCCTGGATGAGGGCGGGCTCCTACGAGCAGTACTTC. Protein product: CAWMRAGSYEQYF. The chain carries TRBV30 and TRBJ2-7, with D perhaps TRBD2 (5 bases). V was shortened by 4 bases and J by 0 bases, with 10 bases between the two germline ends. CDR3 length: 13 residues. CDR1 GTSNPN and CDR2 SVGIG come from the germline V gene (reference sequence).

The chain uses TRBV7-2 and TRBJ1-2, with 7 bases that match TRBD1. Germline V gene sequence: CDR1 SGHTA, CDR2 FQGNSA. V was pared by 2 bases and J by 6 bases, with 9 bases of the junction left unmatched. The CDR3 is 15 residues long. In DNA, the CDR3 is TGTGCCAGCAGCTTACAAAGACAGGGCCACGATGGCTACACCTTC. The encoded protein is CASSLQRQGHDGYTF.

A word on this clone: The identical CDR3 is also encoded by other nucleotide sequences in the sample. The chain employs TRBV28 and TRBJ2-7; TRBD1 aligns across 7 bases. Germline CDR1 reads MDHEN; CDR2 reads SYDVKM. The trim removed 3 bases at V and 4 bases at J, leaving 6 bases unmatched. This CDR3 spans 14 amino acids. The chain's CDR3 is CASSFAGGVYEQYF. The CDR3 nucleotides read TGTGCCAGCAGTTTTGCAGGGGGAGTGTACGAGCAGTACTTC. The variable domain in full, with the rest retrieved from reference TRBV28 and TRBJ2-7, is DVKVTQSSRYLVKRTGEKVFLECVQDMDHENMFWYRQDPGLGLRLIYFSYDVKMKEKGDIPEGYSVSREKKERFSLILESASTNQTSMYLCASSFAGGVYEQYFGPGTRLTVT.

This chain links TRBV4-2 with TRBJ2-5; possible D gene TRBD2, 6 bases. Trimming removed 1 base from V and 5 bases from J, with 17 bases in between. Per germline, CDR1 LGHNA and CDR2 YNFKEQ. The CDR3 covers 16 residues. The CDR3 here is CASSQASDGGRETQYF. For the CDR3, the DNA is TGTGCCAGCAGCCAAGCAAGCGATGGGGGGAGGGAGACCCAGTACTTC.

The chain links TRBV5-4 to TRBJ2-7, with D possibly being TRBD2 (6 bases). Germline V gene lookup returns CDR1 SGHNT and CDR2 YYREEE (reference sequence). Between the trimmed V and J ends, which lost 3 bases and 3 bases, there was a span of 13 bases. This CDR3 is built from 14 residues. The CDR3: CASSSPGVSYEQYF. DNA for the CDR3: TGTGCCAGCAGCTCTCCGGGAGTAAGCTACGAGCAGTACTTC.

The chain links TRBV6-6 to TRBJ2-3; D remains ambiguous. In germline, CDR1 is MNHNY, CDR2 SVGAGI (reference sequence). The CDR3 totals 13 residues. Trimming stripped 5 bases from V and 5 bases from J, with 11 bases between. The CDR3 spells CASSIRLRDTQYF. The CDR3 bases are TGTGCCAGCAGTATAAGACTCCGAGATACGCAGTATTTT.

The rearrangement joins TRBV30 to TRBJ2-3, with 11 bases identical to TRBD2. V lost 2 bases to trimming and J lost 6 bases; unmatched junction nucleotides: 13. Per the germline V gene, CDR1 is GTSNPN and CDR2 is SVGIG (reference sequence). The CDR3 runs 17 residues. CDR3 region: CAWSLTVTSGSGDTQYF. As DNA, the CDR3 is TGTGCCTGGAGTTTAACCGTAACTAGCGGGAGCGGGGATACGCAGTATTTT.

A few counts support this clone. The rearrangement joins TRBV4-3 to TRBJ1-5, with 8 positions matching TRBD1. With V trimmed by 4 bases and J by 6 bases, 8 bases remained unmatched. Germline V gene sequence: CDR1 LGHNA, CDR2 YSLEER. The CDR3 extends over 15 amino acids. CDR3 region: CASSLDRGEGQPQHF. The CDR3 nucleotides read TGCGCCAGCAGCCTTGACAGGGGCGAGGGTCAGCCCCAGCATTTT.

The rearrangement joins TRBV6-6 to TRBJ2-7, with 8 nucleotides matching TRBD1. This CDR3 spans 15 amino acids. With 4 bases clipped from V and 5 bases from J, the junction kept 10 bases outside the gene matches. CDR1 and CDR2 (germline): MNHNY, SVGAGI (reference sequence). The CDR3 DNA reads TGTGCCAGCAGTTCCCTCGACAGGGGTATAAACGAGCAGTACTTC. Translated: CASSSLDRGINEQYF.

This clone was seen just once. The rearrangement joins TRBV7-3 to TRBJ2-1; 8 bases fit TRBD2. J lost 5 bases, V lost 5 bases, and 5 bases had no gene match. The CDR3 has 14 amino acids. Germline V gives CDR1 SGHTA, CDR2 FQGTGA. Here the CDR3 DNA reads TGTGCCAGCAGCCAGAGCGGGAGTAACAATGAGCAGTTCTTC. Amino acid sequence: CASSQSGSNNEQFF.

V and J are TRBV5-1 and TRBJ2-7; D is unclear. The CDR3 totals 12 residues. Per the germline V gene, CDR1 is SGHRS and CDR2 is YFSETQ. Deletions cut 5 bases from V and 0 bases from J, with 6 bases between. DNA of the CDR3: TGCGCCAGCAGTTCTACCTCCTACGAGCAGTACTTC. This gives the protein CASSSTSYEQYF. The full variable domain, rest sourced from reference TRBV5-1 and TRBJ2-7, is KAGVTQTPRYLIKTRGQQVTLSCSPISGHRSVSWYQQTPGQGLQFLFEYFSETQRNKGNFPGRFSGRQFSNSRSEMNVSTLELGDSALYLCASSSTSYEQYFGPGTRLTVT.

V usage is TRBV28 and J usage is TRBJ1-6, with TRBD1 matching 8 bases. This CDR3 has 14 amino acids. The V gene's germline CDR1 is MDHEN and CDR2 SYDVKM. V gave up 5 bases and J gave up 10 bases; unmatched junction bases: 7. CDR3 protein: CASSADRDGSPLHF. The CDR3 region has the DNA TGTGCCAGCAGTGCGGACAGGGATGGGTCACCCCTCCACTTT.